This TCR beta chain is drawn from a study of blood T cell repertoires in COVID-19. The ends were cut back, 3 bases at V and 0 bases at J, with 19 bases in the middle. CDR1 is KGHSH, CDR2 LQKENI, per germline. The CDR3 contains 18 residues. Per the original methods: It was from reference gene primer amplification that nucleated cell counts were estimated. TCRdb keeps only in-frame clones here, not all; method: immunoSEQ multiplex PCR. The V and J calls and the clone size are those of that table, but D and trimming were determined from the DNA. This table has 250,000 or so clones, roughly 85% appearing once.

The chain links TRBV18 to TRBJ2-3; a possible D gene is TRBD1 (5 bases). The source of this sequence is a man between 18 and 29 years old with active or convalescent COVID-19. Sample: peripheral blood. In DNA, the CDR3 is TGTGCCAGCTCACCCACCGCTGGGGCGTTTGCTAGCACAGATACGCAGTATTTT. Translated, it gives CASSPTAGAFASTDTQYF.